Below, 29 T cell receptor beta chains from the same sample are listed, as sequenced in a study of shared clonotypes between healthy human individuals. Naive CD8 cells lacked CD45RO and underwent positive selection for CCR7, leaving out terminally differentiated effector memory CD45RA+ cells. Libraries were prepared by immunoSEQ multiplex PCR; TCRdb keeps only in-frame clonotypes and omits some of them. This sample has about 800,000 clones, with approximately 96% found just once. The specimen sequenced was naive CD8+ T cells sorted from blood. The receptors here all came from a man between 25 and 39 years old in good health.

V usage is TRBV5-6 and J usage is TRBJ2-7; 13 nucleotides align to TRBD2. This CDR3 is built from 15 residues. Per germline, CDR1 SGHDT and CDR2 YYEEEE. The V and J ends lost 0 bases and 4 bases, in that order; junction bases with no gene match: 1. DNA of the CDR3: TGTGCCAGCAGCTTGGGACTAGCGGGAGGTTACGAGCAGTACTTC. Translation: CASSLGLAGGYEQYF. The full variable domain, with the rest looked up from reference TRBV5-6 and TRBJ2-7, is DAGVTQSPTHLIKTRGQQVTLRCSPKSGHDTVSWYQQALGQGPQFIFQYYEEEERQRGNFPDRFSGHQFPNYSSELNVNALLLGDSALYLCASSLGLAGGYEQYFGPGTRLTVT.

The chain joins TRBV19 to TRBJ1-2; 9 bases line up with TRBD1. The trim removed 7 bases at V and 2 bases at J, leaving 8 bases unmatched. CDR3 length: 15 amino acids. Germline CDR1 LNHDA, CDR2 SQIVND (reference sequence). DNA of the CDR3: TGTGCCAGTACCCCGGACAGGGGCTCAAACTATGGCTACACCTTC. Translated: CASTPDRGSNYGYTF. The full variable domain, completed using reference TRBV19 and TRBJ1-2, is DGGITQSPKYLFRKEGQNVTLSCEQNLNHDAMYWYRQDPGQGLRLIYYSQIVNDFQKGDIAEGYSVSREKKESFPLTVTSAQKNPTAFYLCASTPDRGSNYGYTFGSGTRLTVV.

This chain's CDR3 is CASTLLAGTYNEQFF. The CDR3 DNA follows: TGCGCCAGCACACTCCTAGCGGGGACATACAATGAGCAGTTCTTC. The rearrangement joins TRBV5-1 to TRBJ2-1; TRBD2 matches at 9 bases. J lost 4 bases, V lost 6 bases, and 8 bases had no gene match. Germline V gene data show CDR1 as SGHRS and CDR2 as YFSETQ. There are 15 residues in the CDR3.

The genes are TRBV5-1 and TRBJ2-1, with D perhaps TRBD1 or TRBD2 (6 bases each). This CDR3 has 15 amino acids. Per the germline V gene, CDR1 is SGHRS and CDR2 is YFSETQ. Trimming removed 5 bases from V and 0 bases from J, with 12 bases in between. Here the CDR3 DNA reads TGCGCCAGCAGGCTAGGGGGGAGCTCCTACAATGAGCAGTTCTTC. It is translated as CASRLGGSSYNEQFF. The whole variable domain, filled in from reference TRBV5-1 and TRBJ2-1, reads KAGVTQTPRYLIKTRGQQVTLSCSPISGHRSVSWYQQTPGQGLQFLFEYFSETQRNKGNFPGRFSGRQFSNSRSEMNVSTLELGDSALYLCASRLGGSSYNEQFFGPGTRLTVL.

CDR3 bases: TGTGCCAGCAGCCAAGACGGACAGGAGTTCTACGAGCAGTACTTC. This encodes CASSQDGQEFYEQYF. This chain links TRBV7-9 with TRBJ2-7, with 7 positions matching TRBD1. V shed 5 bases, J shed 3 bases, and the junction held 10 bases outside the gene matches. Germline CDR1 is SEHNR and CDR2 is FQNEAQ (reference sequence). The CDR3 loop spans 15 amino acids.

The chain recombines TRBV9 with TRBJ2-3; D gene ambiguous. V lost 0 bases to trimming and J lost 4 bases, with 15 bases between them. Germline assignment: CDR1 SGDLS and CDR2 YYNGEE. The CDR3 spans 16 residues. In DNA form, the CDR3 reads TGTGCCAGCAGCGTAGGGAGTACCCCGAGCTCAGATACGCAGTATTTT. Its protein is CASSVGSTPSSDTQYF.

This chain's CDR3 is CASYKAEAFF. CDR3 bases: TGTGCCAGCTACAAAGCTGAAGCTTTCTTT. The V gene is TRBV7-9, the J gene TRBJ1-1; no clear D. The CDR3 consists of 10 residues. V was trimmed by 8 bases and J by 6 bases, leaving 7 bases between them. CDR1 is SEHNR and CDR2 is FQNEAQ in the germline V gene (reference sequence).

The chain joins TRBV7-9 to TRBJ1-1; no clear D. Trimming pared 5 bases from V and 1 base from J, leaving 8 bases between. The CDR3 has 13 amino acids. Germline V gene data show CDR1 as SEHNR and CDR2 as FQNEAQ (reference sequence). The DNA of the CDR3 is TGTGCCAGCAGCGCCTACAAGAACACTGAAGCTTTCTTT. This codes for CASSAYKNTEAFF.

This chain connects TRBV7-9 to TRBJ1-4; maybe TRBD1 (6 bases). Germline lookup yields CDR1 SEHNR and CDR2 FQNEAQ (reference sequence). The V end lost 4 bases, the J end lost 6 bases, and 6 bases lay between the germline ends. The CDR3 has 12 residues. The CDR3 reads CASSSGDEKLFF. CDR3 in DNA: TGTGCCAGCAGCTCAGGGGATGAAAAACTGTTTTTT.

This chain joins TRBV28 and TRBJ1-5; D not resolved. This CDR3 has 14 amino acids. The germline CDR1 and CDR2 sequences are MDHEN and SYDVKM. Trimming shortened V by 2 bases and J by 4 bases, and 9 bases separated the two germline ends. The chain's CDR3 is CASSLAYSNQPQHF. CDR3 in DNA: TGTGCCAGCAGTTTAGCTTATAGTAATCAGCCCCAGCATTTT.

The V gene is TRBV6-5, the J gene TRBJ2-5; TRBD1 agrees at 7 bases. The junction had 3 bases not matched to a gene; V was cut back by 5 bases and J by 0 bases. CDR1 and CDR2 from the germline V gene are MNHEY and SVGAGI. The CDR3 spans 14 residues. The CDR3 spells CASSHGTDQETQYF. The CDR3 DNA is TGTGCCAGCAGTCATGGGACAGACCAAGAGACCCAGTACTTC.

J is TRBJ2-3 and V is TRBV9; TRBD2 matches 10 bases. Germline V gene data show CDR1 as SGDLS and CDR2 as YYNGEE. The CDR3 extends over 16 amino acids. V shed 3 bases, J shed 2 bases, and the junction held 6 bases outside the gene matches. The CDR3 region is CASSAYSGGFTDTQYF. CDR3 DNA: TGTGCCAGCAGCGCCTATAGCGGGGGGTTCACAGATACGCAGTATTTT.

Here the CDR3 reads CASSAGSSGAQPQHF. The CDR3 nucleotides read TGTGCCAGTAGTGCTGGAAGCAGCGGGGCGCAGCCCCAGCATTTT. The genes are TRBV19 and TRBJ1-5; D is perhaps TRBD1 (5 bases). Germline lookup yields CDR1 LNHDA and CDR2 SQIVND (reference sequence). Trimming took 5 bases from V and 7 from J, leaving 18 bases between them. The CDR3 spans 15 residues. Together with reference TRBV19 and TRBJ1-5, the CDR3 gives the full variable domain: DGGITQSPKYLFRKEGQNVTLSCEQNLNHDAMYWYRQDPGQGLRLIYYSQIVNDFQKGDIAEGYSVSREKKESFPLTVTSAQKNPTAFYLCASSAGSSGAQPQHFGDGTRLSIL.

This clone appeared once. The chain combines TRBV5-5 with TRBJ2-5; D may be TRBD1 (5 bases). This CDR3 is built from 15 residues. The V end lost 1 base, the J end lost 9 bases, and 19 bases lay between the germline ends. The germline V gene has CDR1 SGHKS and CDR2 YYEKEE (reference sequence). As DNA, the CDR3 is TGTGCCAGCAGCTTGTCCCGGCTTCCCCAAGGGGCCCAGTACTTC. Its protein product is CASSLSRLPQGAQYF.

Regarding this clone: This specimen includes other DNA sequences encoding the same CDR3. The chain is built from TRBV29-1 and TRBJ2-7, with D maybe TRBD1 (5 bases). This CDR3 comprises 11 residues. The germline CDR1 and CDR2 sequences are SQVTM and ANQGSEA. Trimming took 4 bases from V and 3 from J, leaving 7 bases between them. In nucleotides, the CDR3 is TGCAGCGTTGTTCAGGGCTACGAGCAGTACTTC. Its protein is CSVVQGYEQYF.

This clone turned up a few times. The V gene is TRBV6-5, the J gene TRBJ2-1, with 12 bases fitting TRBD2. The germline gives CDR1 MNHEY, CDR2 SVGAGI. This CDR3 region has 15 residues. The trim removed 7 bases at V and 6 bases at J, leaving 7 bases unmatched. CDR3 nucleotides: TGTGCCAGCAAAACGGGACTAGCGGGCTTCAATGAGCAGTTCTTC. Translated, it gives CASKTGLAGFNEQFF.

The chain joins TRBV28 to TRBJ2-7; 8 nucleotides align to TRBD1. Germline trimming cut 8 bases from V and 2 bases from J; bases unmatched to any gene: 14. Germline assignment: CDR1 MDHEN and CDR2 SYDVKM. The CDR3 has 16 residues. The CDR3 is CASRPLMTGVTYEQYF. The DNA for the CDR3 is TGTGCCAGCCGACCCTTAATGACAGGGGTTACCTACGAGCAGTACTTC.

The genes are TRBV6-5 and TRBJ2-7, with D uncertain. Trimming took 0 bases from V and 6 from J, leaving 9 bases between them. CDR3 length equals 13 residues. Germline CDR1 and CDR2: MNHEY and SVGAGI. CDR3 DNA sequence: TGTGCCAGCAGTTACTCCTCCACGGCCGAGCAGTACTTC. Protein: CASSYSSTAEQYF.

This rearrangement joins TRBV27 to TRBJ1-5; 8 bases line up with TRBD1. V was clipped by 9 bases and J by 0 bases; unmatched bases: 4. The CDR3 covers 14 residues. CDR1 is MNHEY and CDR2 is SMNVEV in the germline V gene (reference sequence). The CDR3 is CASRTGHSNQPQHF. CDR3 bases: TGTGCCAGTCGGACAGGGCATAGCAATCAGCCCCAGCATTTT.

The V call is TRBV10-3, the J call TRBJ2-3; D unclear. Germline CDR1 ENHRY, CDR2 SYGVKD. This CDR3 has 15 amino acids. V lost 4 bases to trimming and J lost 1 base, with 12 bases between them. The CDR3 here is CAISAPTAGTDTQYF. The CDR3 DNA reads TGTGCCATCAGTGCTCCCACGGCGGGCACAGATACGCAGTATTTT.

The chain has TRBV10-3 and TRBJ2-7, with D tentatively TRBD1 or TRBD2 (6 bases each). This CDR3 has 13 amino acids. In germline, CDR1 is ENHRY, CDR2 SYGVKD. V shed 4 bases and J shed 5 bases, with 12 bases lying between them. CDR3 residues: CAISAPGEDEQYF. The CDR3 DNA sequence: TGTGCCATCAGTGCGCCAGGGGAGGACGAGCAGTACTTC.

The V and J genes are TRBV6-1 and TRBJ2-2; 11 nucleotides line up with TRBD1. Unmatched junction bases numbered 3, after V lost 6 bases and J lost 6 bases. The germline V gene encodes CDR1 MNHNS and CDR2 SASEGT. This CDR3 comprises 14 residues. The CDR3 here is CASSWDRGSGELFF. The CDR3 bases are TGTGCCAGCAGCTGGGACAGGGGGTCCGGGGAGCTGTTTTTT.

V gene TRBV5-1 combines with J gene TRBJ1-1; D gene unclear. Germline V gene data show CDR1 as SGHRS and CDR2 as YFSETQ. Trimming stripped 0 bases from V and 3 bases from J, with 9 bases between. CDR3 length equals 14 residues. The CDR3 coding sequence is TGCGCCAGCAGCTTGGTAGGTGAATACACTGAAGCTTTCTTT. Translated: CASSLVGEYTEAFF.

This clone appeared a single time. This chain connects TRBV6-6 to TRBJ1-2; D ambiguous. The CDR3 spans 13 residues. V was shortened by 5 bases and J by 8 bases, with 15 bases between the two germline ends. The germline CDR1 and CDR2 sequences are MNHNY and SVGAGI (reference sequence). The CDR3 nucleotides are TGTGCCAGCAGTCCTAGCCCACGGATGGGCTACACCTTC. Protein sequence: CASSPSPRMGYTF.

This clone was recorded only once. J is TRBJ2-1 and V is TRBV5-4; D remains ambiguous. The CDR3 length is 16 residues. Germline loops: CDR1 SGHNT, CDR2 YYREEE (reference sequence). V lost 4 bases, J lost 2 bases, and 16 bases lay in between. As DNA, the CDR3 is TGTGCCAGCAGCCCGCCGGTTGGCGGAACCTACAATGAGCAGTTCTTC. This codes for CASSPPVGGTYNEQFF.

V is TRBV7-9 and J is TRBJ2-1, with D perhaps matching TRBD2 (5 bases). CDR1 and CDR2 from the germline V gene are SEHNR and FQNEAQ (reference sequence). The CDR3 contains 17 residues. With 1 base removed from V and 0 bases from J, the gap between germline ends came to 13 bases. The CDR3 is CASSLVGAGASYNEQFF. CDR3 DNA: TGTGCCAGCAGCTTAGTTGGTGCGGGCGCCTCCTACAATGAGCAGTTCTTC.

The V gene is TRBV7-8, the J gene TRBJ2-3; 8 bases match TRBD2. There are 16 residues in the CDR3. The germline V gene has CDR1 SGHVS and CDR2 FQNEAQ. Trimming took 3 bases from V and 2 from J; bases not matched to a gene: 7. The CDR3 coding sequence is TGTGCCAGCAGCTTCCGGACTAGCAAGGACACAGATACGCAGTATTTT. It specifies CASSFRTSKDTDTQYF.

The CDR3 protein is CASTSGRHWDYEQYF. CDR3 nucleotides: TGTGCCAGCACTAGCGGGCGTCATTGGGATTACGAGCAGTACTTC. The chain employs TRBV6-1 and TRBJ2-7, with 8 bases identical to TRBD2. Germline CDR1 reads MNHNS; CDR2 reads SASEGT. J was trimmed by 4 bases and V by 7 bases; bases with no gene match: 12. This CDR3 region has 15 residues.

CDR3 DNA: TGTGCCAGCAGCCATCGGAACACCGGGGAGCTGTTTTTT. This encodes CASSHRNTGELFF. The chain carries TRBV7-6 and TRBJ2-2; D ambiguous. CDR3 length: 13 amino acids. Germline CDR1 is SGHVS and CDR2 is FNYEAQ. V dropped 5 bases and J dropped 1 base, with 5 bases sitting between them. Looking up the rest from reference TRBV7-6 and TRBJ2-2 gives the full variable domain: GAGVSQSPRYKVTKRGQDVALRCDPISGHVSLYWYRQALGQGPEFLTYFNYEAQQDKSGLPNDRFSAERPEGSISTLTIQRTEQRDSAMYRCASSHRNTGELFFGEGSRLTVL.